One sample yielded the 24 T cell receptor beta chains listed below, sequenced in a study of T cells in Graves' hyperthyroidism and ophthalmopathy. Amplification of TCR beta CDR3 regions used RNA as the template. TCR CDR3 underwent first-round RT-PCR with the HTBI primer set. TCRdb used MiXCR to reprocess the multiplex PCR reads, holding one entry per CDR3 protein. The table includes about 300,000 distinct CDR3 sequences, 15% to 20% detected once. The sample comprised blood. The receptors derive from a man between 50 and 59 years old with Graves' ophthalmopathy.

The CDR3 DNA reads as TGCAGTGCCTTGGACAGTGTAGGCAATCAGCCCCAGCATTTT. It translates to CSALDSVGNQPQHF. V is TRBV20-1 and J is TRBJ1-5; tentatively, D is TRBD1 (6 bases). V was shortened by 6 bases and J by 2 bases, with 14 bases between the two germline ends. Per the germline V gene, CDR1 is DFQATT and CDR2 is SNEGSKA (reference sequence). The CDR3 contains 14 residues.

Worth noting for this clonotype: This could be a read error, since a much larger clone is one nucleotide away. The V gene is TRBV7-9, the J gene TRBJ2-7; a possible D gene is TRBD1 (5 bases). Germline values: CDR1 SEHNR, CDR2 FQNEAQ (reference sequence). The germline V and J ends were trimmed by 5 bases and 6 bases, with 11 bases remaining between them. This CDR3 is built from 12 residues. CDR3 amino acids: CASSTAGFEQYF. CDR3 nucleotide sequence: TGTGCCAGCAGCACGGCAGGGTTCGAGCAGTACTTC.

This clonotype was recorded at least ten times. The V gene is TRBV20-1, the J gene TRBJ1-2, with D unclear. V was trimmed by 1 base and J by 4 bases, leaving 10 bases between them. Germline CDR1 and CDR2: DFQATT and SNEGSKA (reference sequence). The CDR3 loop spans 13 amino acids. The CDR3 region is CSARVQKVYGYTF. DNA of the CDR3: TGCAGTGCTAGAGTGCAGAAAGTCTATGGCTACACCTTC.

The table lists this clonotype with a few counts. V usage is TRBV28 and J usage is TRBJ1-6; 9 bases map to TRBD1. This CDR3 region has 15 residues. Germline CDR1 is MDHEN and CDR2 is SYDVKM. Germline trimming cut 5 bases from V and 10 bases from J; bases unmatched to any gene: 9. The chain's CDR3 is CASSPQTGGGSPLHF. DNA of the CDR3: TGTGCCAGCAGTCCTCAGACAGGGGGAGGGTCACCCCTCCACTTT. Combining the CDR3 with reference TRBV28 and TRBJ1-6 gives the whole variable domain DVKVTQSSRYLVKRTGEKVFLECVQDMDHENMFWYRQDPGLGLRLIYFSYDVKMKEKGDIPEGYSVSREKKERFSLILESASTNQTSMYLCASSPQTGGGSPLHFGNGTRLTVT.

This chain uses TRBV6-1 with TRBJ1-5; D is undetermined. Germline CDR1 is MNHNS and CDR2 is SASEGT. The CDR3 is 15 amino acids. Trimming took off 6 bases at V and 2 bases at J, with 14 bases between the two ends. The CDR3: CASSLEMRGNQPQHF. The CDR3 coding sequence is TGTGCCAGCAGCCTGGAGATGAGGGGCAATCAGCCCCAGCATTTT.

Many counts were recorded for this clonotype. In DNA form, the CDR3 reads TGCGCCAGCAGCTCTGGGGCCAACGTCCTGACTTTC. This gives the protein CASSSGANVLTF. This chain joins TRBV4-1 and TRBJ2-6; D ambiguous. The CDR3 is 12 residues long. Germline V lookup: CDR1 MGHRA, CDR2 YSYEKL. V was pared by 5 bases and J by 1 base, with 0 bases between.

In regard to this clonotype: At one end, the junction sequence differs from germline, possibly due to a read error. The chain joins TRBV11-3 to TRBJ2-1, with D uncertain. The CDR3 sequence is 14 residues long. CDR1 is SGHNT and CDR2 is YENEEA in the germline V gene. CDR3: CAGSLPGSTNEQFF. As DNA, the CDR3 is TGTGCCGGCAGCTTGCCGGGTTCTACCAATGAGCAGTTCTTC.

This clonotype occurred many times. The V call is TRBV30, the J call TRBJ1-1; a possible D gene is TRBD1 (6 bases). This CDR3 has 13 amino acids. Germline CDR1 reads GTSNPN; CDR2 reads SVGIG (reference sequence). V was clipped by 3 bases and J by 1 base, with 9 bases between them. The CDR3 here is CAWSFRGNTEAFF. DNA for the CDR3: TGTGCCTGGAGCTTCAGGGGGAACACTGAAGCTTTCTTT.

This clonotype was seen ten or more times. The rearrangement joins TRBV20-1 to TRBJ2-1; TRBD2 aligns across 13 bases. The CDR3 has 19 residues. The junction had 10 bases not matched to a gene; V was cut back by 1 base and J by 1 base. Germline CDR1 DFQATT, CDR2 SNEGSKA (reference sequence). The CDR3 loop reads CSARAKGLAGSVSYNEQFF. CDR3 coding DNA: TGCAGTGCTAGAGCCAAGGGACTAGCGGGATCCGTATCCTACAATGAGCAGTTCTTC.

About this clonotype itself: Just one base apart from a much larger clone, this may be a read error. The V call is TRBV28, the J call TRBJ2-7; 11 bases line up with TRBD2. The J call could be wrong; TRBJ2-1 is a better fit for the DNA end. Germline V gives CDR1 MDHEN, CDR2 SYDVKM. The CDR3 is made up of 14 amino acids. CDR3 amino acids: CASKRLAGIYEQFF. The CDR3 nucleotides read TGTGCCTCCAAAAGACTAGCGGGAATATACGAGCAGTTCTTC.

V gene TRBV10-3 combines with J gene TRBJ1-4; 7 bases agree with TRBD1. Germline trimming cut 5 bases from V and 3 bases from J; bases unmatched to any gene: 3. The CDR3 consists of 14 residues. Per germline, CDR1 ENHRY and CDR2 SYGVKD. CDR3 in DNA: TGTGCCATCAGTCCGGGACAGTCTAATGAAAAACTGTTTTTT. Amino acid sequence: CAISPGQSNEKLFF.

This clonotype was seen only a few times. The V gene is TRBV6-1, the J gene TRBJ2-7; 11 nucleotides line up with TRBD1. Per germline, CDR1 MNHNS and CDR2 SASEGT. The junction had 10 bases not matched to a gene; V was cut back by 8 bases and J by 1 base. The CDR3 extends over 16 amino acids. Here the CDR3 DNA reads TGTGCCAGCGGAACGAGGGGGACAGGGGGGTCCTACGAGCAGTACTTC. Translated: CASGTRGTGGSYEQYF.

V usage is TRBV28 and J usage is TRBJ2-7; D uncertain. Germline CDR1 reads MDHEN; CDR2 reads SYDVKM. This CDR3 is 12 amino acids long. The V end was cut by 3 bases, the J end by 7 bases, with 10 bases between. CDR3 region: CASSLSWSEQYF. The CDR3 coding sequence is TGTGCCAGCAGTTTGAGTTGGTCAGAGCAGTACTTC.

The table lists this clonotype with many counts. The chain recombines TRBV18 with TRBJ1-1, with no clear D. The CDR3 sequence is 13 residues long. V gave up 2 bases and J gave up 0 bases, with 4 bases separating them. CDR1 and CDR2 (germline): KGHSH, LQKENI. The CDR3: CASSPAVNTEAFF. CDR3 bases: TGTGCCAGCTCACCAGCCGTGAACACTGAAGCTTTCTTT.

In its sample, this clonotype was seen many times. The rearrangement links TRBV19 to TRBJ1-1; D is ambiguous. Germline V CDR1 and CDR2: LNHDA, SQIVND (reference sequence). Trimming left V 7 bases short and J 1 base short, with 16 bases between. The CDR3 spans 15 residues. The DNA for the CDR3 is TGTGCCAGTACCTCCACTTATGTGGGGAACACTGAAGCTTTCTTT. It is translated as CASTSTYVGNTEAFF.

The chain combines TRBV15 with TRBJ1-4, with D perhaps matching TRBD1 (5 bases). The V and J ends lost 0 bases and 8 bases respectively, with 13 bases between them. From germline, CDR1 is LNHNV and CDR2 YYDKDF (reference sequence). The length of the CDR3 is 15 residues. The CDR3 nucleotides read TGTGCCACCAGCAGAGATAGAGGGACGGGGGAAAAACTGTTTTTT. Protein: CATSRDRGTGEKLFF.

Many counts were recorded for this clonotype. The chain employs TRBV3-1 and TRBJ2-2; the D is unclear. V gave up 0 bases and J gave up 1 base, with 6 bases separating them. Germline V CDR1 and CDR2: LGHDT, YNNKEL (reference sequence). The length of the CDR3 is 15 residues. CDR3 coding DNA: TGTGCCAGCAGCCAAGAAAGGTGGAACACCGGGGAGCTGTTTTTT. As protein: CASSQERWNTGELFF.

Notes on this clonotype: Mismatch with germline at one junction end may stem from a read error. The V call is TRBV11-2, the J call TRBJ1-6; tentative D call: TRBD1 (5 bases). The CDR3 sequence is 13 residues long. CDR1 SGHAT and CDR2 FQNNGV come from the germline V gene. The CDR3 DNA follows: TGTGCCAGCAGCCGACTGGGGGGGGACCCCCCCCACTTT. Translation gives CASSRLGGDPPHF.

This clonotype came up a few times. V and J are TRBV30 and TRBJ1-3; the D gene is possibly TRBD1 (5 bases). The length of the CDR3 is 13 residues. V gave up 8 bases and J gave up 0 bases, with 11 bases separating them. Germline V gene sequence: CDR1 GTSNPN, CDR2 SVGIG (reference sequence). Written as DNA, the CDR3 is TGTGCCCGGTCGGGGGACTCTGGAAACACCATATATTTT. This encodes CARSGDSGNTIYF. The full variable domain, its missing parts supplied by reference TRBV30 and TRBJ1-3, is SQTIHQWPATLVQPVGSPLSLECTVEGTSNPNLYWYRQAAGRGLQLLFYSVGIGQISSEVPQNLSASRPQDRQFILSSKKLLLSDSGFYLCARSGDSGNTIYFGEGSWLTVV.

This clonotype appeared many times. This chain uses TRBV28 with TRBJ1-2; D gene ambiguous. Germline V gene lookup returns CDR1 MDHEN and CDR2 SYDVKM. Trimming took 7 bases from V and 1 from J, leaving 7 bases between them. The CDR3 spans 12 residues. This CDR3 reads CASTGSNYGYTF. The CDR3 bases are TGTGCCAGCACCGGAAGTAACTATGGCTACACCTTC.

This clonotype was counted at least ten times. The V call is TRBV7-2, the J call TRBJ2-1; maybe TRBD1 (5 bases). The germline V gene has CDR1 SGHTA and CDR2 FQGNSA. V was pared by 5 bases and J by 9 bases, with 11 bases between. The CDR3 extends over 12 amino acids. DNA of the CDR3: TGTGCCAGCAGCCAGGGCGTTGGTGAGCAGTTCTTC. This codes for CASSQGVGEQFF.

The J gene is TRBJ2-1, the V gene TRBV14, with 11 bases lining up with TRBD2. The CDR3 extends over 18 amino acids. V was clipped by 2 bases and J by 4 bases; unmatched bases: 10. Germline V gene sequence: CDR1 SGHDN, CDR2 FVKESK. CDR3 sequence: CASSQLRLAGGGYNEQFF. The CDR3 nucleotides are TGTGCCAGCAGCCAACTTAGGCTAGCGGGAGGTGGGTACAATGAGCAGTTCTTC. Combining the CDR3 with reference TRBV14 and TRBJ2-1 gives the whole variable domain EAGVTQFPSHSVIEKGQTVTLRCDPISGHDNLYWYRRVMGKEIKFLLHFVKESKQDESGMPNNRFLAERTGGTYSTLKVQPAELEDSGVYFCASSQLRLAGGGYNEQFFGPGTRLTVL.

This clonotype was counted at least ten times. A read error may be the cause here, since a much bigger clone is one base away. The chain links TRBV5-1 to TRBJ1-1; D is ambiguous. CDR1 SGHRS and CDR2 YFSETQ come from the germline V gene. The CDR3 sequence is 12 residues long. CDR3 region: CASSLADTEAFF. CDR3 DNA: TGTGCCAGCAGCTTAGCGGACACTGAAGCTTTCTTT.

This clonotype appeared many times. The J gene is TRBJ1-1, the V gene TRBV6-1, with 9 bases fitting TRBD1. Germline V gives CDR1 MNHNS, CDR2 SASEGT. The CDR3 has 14 residues. V trimming: 0 bases; J trimming: 4 bases; junction bases outside the gene matches: 0. The CDR3 DNA reads as TGTGCCAGCAGTGAAGCGACAGGGGGCACTGAAGCTTTCTTT. This codes for CASSEATGGTEAFF.